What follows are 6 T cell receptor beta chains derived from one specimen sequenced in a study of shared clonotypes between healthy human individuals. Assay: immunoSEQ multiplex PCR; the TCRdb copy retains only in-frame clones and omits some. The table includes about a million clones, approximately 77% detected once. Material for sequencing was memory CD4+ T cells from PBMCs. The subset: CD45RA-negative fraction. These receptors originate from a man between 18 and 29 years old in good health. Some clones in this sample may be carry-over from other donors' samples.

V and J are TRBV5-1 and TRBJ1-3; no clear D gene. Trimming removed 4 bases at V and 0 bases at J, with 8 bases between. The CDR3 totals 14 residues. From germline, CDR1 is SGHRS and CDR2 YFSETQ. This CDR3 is CASSPGASGNTIYF. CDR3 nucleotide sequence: TGCGCCAGCAGCCCTGGAGCCTCTGGAAACACCATATATTTT.

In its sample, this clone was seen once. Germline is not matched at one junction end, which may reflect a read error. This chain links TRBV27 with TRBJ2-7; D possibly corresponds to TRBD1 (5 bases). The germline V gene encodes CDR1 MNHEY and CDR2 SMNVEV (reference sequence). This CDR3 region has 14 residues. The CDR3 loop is CASSLTLMQDKPHF. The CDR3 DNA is TGTGCCAGCAGTTTAACTTTAATGCAGGACAAGCCCCACTTC.

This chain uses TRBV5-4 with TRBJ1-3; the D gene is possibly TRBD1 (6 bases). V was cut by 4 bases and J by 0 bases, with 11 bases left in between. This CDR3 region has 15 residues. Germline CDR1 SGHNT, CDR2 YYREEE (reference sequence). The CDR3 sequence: CASSNRAGSGNTIYF. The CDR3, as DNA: TGTGCCAGCAGCAACAGGGCCGGCTCTGGAAACACCATATATTTT.

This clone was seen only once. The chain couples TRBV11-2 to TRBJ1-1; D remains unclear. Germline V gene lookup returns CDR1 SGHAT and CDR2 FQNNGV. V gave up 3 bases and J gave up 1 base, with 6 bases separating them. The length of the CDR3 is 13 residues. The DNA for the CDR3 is TGTGCCAGCAGCTTCAGACAGAACACTGAAGCTTTCTTT. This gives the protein CASSFRQNTEAFF.

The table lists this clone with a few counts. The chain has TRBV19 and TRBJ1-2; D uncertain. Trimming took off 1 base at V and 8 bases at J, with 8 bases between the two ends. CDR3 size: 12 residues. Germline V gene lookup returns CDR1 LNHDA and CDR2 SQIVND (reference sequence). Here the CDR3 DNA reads TGTGCCAGTAGTATAGCTGGAAAGGGCTACACCTTC. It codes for CASSIAGKGYTF.

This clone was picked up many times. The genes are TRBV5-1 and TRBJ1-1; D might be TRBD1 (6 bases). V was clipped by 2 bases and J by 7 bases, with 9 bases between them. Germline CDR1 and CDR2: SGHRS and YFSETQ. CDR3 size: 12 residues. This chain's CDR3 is CASSFQGNEAFF. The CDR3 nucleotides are TGCGCCAGCAGCTTCCAGGGGAATGAAGCTTTCTTT.